This T cell receptor (beta chain) was captured in a study of identical twins. MiXCR, run by TCRdb on the 5' RACE reads, gives a single entry per CDR3 protein. The profile shows about 490,000 distinct CDR3 sequences, 12% to 15% of them singletons. CDR3 length: 16 amino acids. Trimming at V came to 6 bases and at J to 0 bases, leaving 4 bases not matched to a gene. Looked up from germline, CDR1 is MNHNS and CDR2 is SASEGT. The sample was also reused in another study, on yellow fever vaccine responses in identical twins.

The sample comprised CD4+ T cells sorted from blood. This sequence originates from a woman younger than 35 in good health. V and J are TRBV6-1 and TRBJ2-3; 12 nucleotides align to TRBD2. CDR3 region: CASRKGTSGSTDTQYF. The CDR3, as DNA: TGTGCCAGCAGAAAAGGGACTAGCGGGAGCACAGATACGCAGTATTTT.